The 10 T cell receptor beta chains below all came from one sample that was sequenced in a study of shared clonotypes between healthy human individuals (dated by TCRdb to about 2020). The method behind the library was the immunoSEQ multiplex PCR assay. As stored in TCRdb, this immuneACCESS dataset retains in-frame rearrangements with V and J assigned. A fraction of the clones does not appear; measured against another copy, unresolved V genes explain less than half of the discrepancy, and the remainder lacks a known reason. Here the sample has approximately 980,000 clones; over 60% occur a single time. About 1.5% of the sample goes to the ten largest clones. Sequences were obtained from memory CD4+ T cells sorted from blood. The sample's cell subset or site, from its label and the paper: CD45RA-negative fraction. All receptors derive from a man between 18 and 29 years old in good health.

The gene calls are TRBV5-8 and TRBJ1-4, with a possible D match to TRBD1 (5 bases). This CDR3 contains 14 residues. The V gene's germline CDR1 is SGHTS and CDR2 YDEGEE. V was shortened by 5 bases and J by 8 bases, with 16 bases between the two germline ends. The CDR3 sequence is CASRPGLAGEKLFF. CDR3 DNA sequence: TGTGCCAGCAGGCCAGGGCTCGCGGGCGAAAAACTGTTTTTT.

This chain joins TRBV7-9 and TRBJ2-6; a weak D match, TRBD2 (5 bases). Germline V CDR1 and CDR2: SEHNR, FQNEAQ (reference sequence). With 1 base removed from V and 2 bases from J, the gap between germline ends came to 6 bases. The CDR3 has 15 amino acids. The CDR3 region has the DNA TGTGCCAGCAGCTTAGTGGGAGCTGGGGCCAACGTCCTGACTTTC. Translation: CASSLVGAGANVLTF.

The chain carries TRBV7-9 and TRBJ1-3; D gene uncertain. The V gene's germline CDR1 is SEHNR and CDR2 FQNEAQ (reference sequence). This CDR3 is 15 amino acids long. The V end was cut by 2 bases, the J end by 0 bases, with 8 bases between. CDR3 protein: CASSLFLDSGNTIYF. DNA of the CDR3: TGTGCCAGCAGCTTATTTCTTGACTCTGGAAACACCATATATTTT.

This rearrangement joins TRBV6-4 to TRBJ1-1; D perhaps matches TRBD1 (6 bases). The germline gives CDR1 MRHNA, CDR2 SNTAGT. The CDR3 spans 14 residues. Trimming removed 5 bases from V and 3 bases from J, with 13 bases in between. Here the CDR3 reads CASSPGGADTEAFF. DNA for the CDR3: TGTGCCAGCAGTCCCGGGGGGGCGGACACTGAAGCTTTCTTT.

The chain employs TRBV6-6 and TRBJ2-5, with unresolved D. With the DNA end fitting TRBJ2-7 better, the J assignment may be wrong. Looked up from germline, CDR1 is MNHNY and CDR2 is SVGAGI (reference sequence). CDR3 length: 15 amino acids. The CDR3 DNA is TGTGCCAGCAGACCACCGGGCATGGACTCCTACGAGCAGTACTTC. As protein: CASRPPGMDSYEQYF.

V is TRBV6-6 and J is TRBJ2-7, with 8 positions matching TRBD1. The CDR3 consists of 15 residues. Trimming at V came to 5 bases and at J to 5 bases, leaving 11 bases not matched to a gene. The germline gives CDR1 MNHNY, CDR2 SVGAGI (reference sequence). For the CDR3, the DNA is TGTGCCAGCAGTCAGACGGGGACAGGTCCACACGAGCAGTACTTC. It yields the protein CASSQTGTGPHEQYF.

The V and J genes are TRBV27 and TRBJ1-5, with 10 bases matching TRBD1. The CDR3 extends over 14 amino acids. The V and J ends lost 8 bases and 6 bases, in that order; junction bases with no gene match: 7. Germline CDR1 is MNHEY and CDR2 is SMNVEV (reference sequence). The DNA for the CDR3 is TGTGCCAGCTCGGACAGGGGGAAAGGTCAGCCCCAGCATTTT. Its translation is CASSDRGKGQPQHF.

This clone was counted a single time. The gene calls are TRBV5-1 and TRBJ2-1; 9 bases match TRBD2. The trim removed 7 bases at V and 7 bases at J, leaving 12 bases unmatched. Germline CDR1 SGHRS, CDR2 YFSETQ. The CDR3 contains 15 residues. CDR3 coding DNA: TGCGCCAGCCGGGGCGCGGGAGGGCCCAAAAATGAGCAGTTCTTC. Translating gives CASRGAGGPKNEQFF.

The sample holds one count of this clone. The J gene is TRBJ1-2, the V gene TRBV29-1; 7 nucleotides match TRBD1. There are 13 residues in the CDR3. With 3 bases clipped from V and 5 bases from J, the junction kept 6 bases outside the gene matches. Germline V gene lookup returns CDR1 SQVTM and CDR2 ANQGSEA. The CDR3: CSVDEGGGYGYTF. As DNA, the CDR3 is TGCAGCGTTGATGAAGGGGGCGGGTATGGCTACACCTTC.

V usage is TRBV11-2 and J usage is TRBJ1-4; TRBD1 matches 8 bases. V was pared by 5 bases and J by 1 base, with 3 bases of the junction left unmatched. Germline values: CDR1 SGHAT, CDR2 FQNNGV. This CDR3 comprises 15 residues. The CDR3 loop reads CASSGQGRTNEKLFF. DNA of the CDR3: TGTGCCAGCAGCGGACAGGGACGAACTAATGAAAAACTGTTTTTT. Combining the CDR3 with reference TRBV11-2 and TRBJ1-4 gives the whole variable domain EAGVAQSPRYKIIEKRQSVAFWCNPISGHATLYWYQQILGQGPKLLIQFQNNGVVDDSQLPKDRFSAERLKGVDSTLKIQPAKLEDSAVYLCASSGQGRTNEKLFFGSGTQLSVL.